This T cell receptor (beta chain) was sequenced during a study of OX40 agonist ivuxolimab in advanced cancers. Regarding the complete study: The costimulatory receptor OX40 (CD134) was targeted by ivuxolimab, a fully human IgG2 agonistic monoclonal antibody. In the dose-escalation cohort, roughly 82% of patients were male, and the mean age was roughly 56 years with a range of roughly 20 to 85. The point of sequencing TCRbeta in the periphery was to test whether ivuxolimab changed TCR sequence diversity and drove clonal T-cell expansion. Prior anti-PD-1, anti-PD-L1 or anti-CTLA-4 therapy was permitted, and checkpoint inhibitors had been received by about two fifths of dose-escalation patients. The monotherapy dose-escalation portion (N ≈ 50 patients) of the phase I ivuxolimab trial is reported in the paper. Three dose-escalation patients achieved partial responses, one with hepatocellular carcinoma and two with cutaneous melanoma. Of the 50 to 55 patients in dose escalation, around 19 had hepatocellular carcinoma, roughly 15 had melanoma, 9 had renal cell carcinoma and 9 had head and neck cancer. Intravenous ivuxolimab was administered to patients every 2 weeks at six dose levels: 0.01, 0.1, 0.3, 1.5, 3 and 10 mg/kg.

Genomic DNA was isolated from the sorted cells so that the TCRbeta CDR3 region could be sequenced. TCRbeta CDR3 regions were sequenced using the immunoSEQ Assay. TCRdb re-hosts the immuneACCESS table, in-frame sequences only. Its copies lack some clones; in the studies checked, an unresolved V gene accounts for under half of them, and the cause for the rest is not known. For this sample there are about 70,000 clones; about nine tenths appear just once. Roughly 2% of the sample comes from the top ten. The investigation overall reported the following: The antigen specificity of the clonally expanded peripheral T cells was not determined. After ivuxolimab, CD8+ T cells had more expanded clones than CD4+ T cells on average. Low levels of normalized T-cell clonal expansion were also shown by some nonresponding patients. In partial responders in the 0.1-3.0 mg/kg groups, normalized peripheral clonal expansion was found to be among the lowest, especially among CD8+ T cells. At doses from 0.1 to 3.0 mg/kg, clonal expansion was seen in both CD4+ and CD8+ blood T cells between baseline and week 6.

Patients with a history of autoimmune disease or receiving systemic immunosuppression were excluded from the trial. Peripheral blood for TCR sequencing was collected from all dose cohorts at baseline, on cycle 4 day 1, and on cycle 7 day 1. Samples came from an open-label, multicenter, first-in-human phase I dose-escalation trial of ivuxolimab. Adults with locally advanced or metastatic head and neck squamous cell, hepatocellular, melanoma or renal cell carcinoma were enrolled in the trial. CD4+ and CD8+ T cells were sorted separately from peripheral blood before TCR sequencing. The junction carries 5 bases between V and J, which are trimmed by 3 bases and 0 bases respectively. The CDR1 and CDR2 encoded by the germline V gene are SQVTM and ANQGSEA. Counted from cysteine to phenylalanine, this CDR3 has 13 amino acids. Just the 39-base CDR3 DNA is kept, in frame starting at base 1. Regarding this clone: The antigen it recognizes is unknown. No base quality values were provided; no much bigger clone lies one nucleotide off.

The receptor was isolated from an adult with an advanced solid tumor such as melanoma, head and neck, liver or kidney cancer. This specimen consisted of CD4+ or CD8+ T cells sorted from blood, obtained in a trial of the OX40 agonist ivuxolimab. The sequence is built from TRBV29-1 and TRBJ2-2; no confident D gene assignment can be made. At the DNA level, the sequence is TGCAGCGTTGACCGCACGAACACCGGGGAGCTGTTTTTT. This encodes CSVDRTNTGELFF.